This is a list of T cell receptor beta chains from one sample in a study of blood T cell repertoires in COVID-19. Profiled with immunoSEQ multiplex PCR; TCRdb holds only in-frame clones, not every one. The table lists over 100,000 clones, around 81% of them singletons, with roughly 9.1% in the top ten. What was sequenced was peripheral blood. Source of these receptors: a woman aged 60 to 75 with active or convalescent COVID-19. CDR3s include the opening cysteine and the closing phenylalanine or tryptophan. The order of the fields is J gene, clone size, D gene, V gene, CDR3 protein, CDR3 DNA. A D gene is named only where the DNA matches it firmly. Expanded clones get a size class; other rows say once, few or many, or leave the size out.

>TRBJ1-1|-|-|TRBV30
CAWSYASRENTEAFF
TGTGCCTGGAGTTATGCTAGCCGAGAGAACACTGAAGCTTTCTTT
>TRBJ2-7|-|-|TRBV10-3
CAISGESALISYEQYF
TGTGCCATCAGTGGCGAAAGCGCCCTAATCTCCTACGAGCAGTACTTC
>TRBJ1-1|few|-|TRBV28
CASSFRGIRVNTEAFF
TGTGCCAGCAGTTTCCGTGGTATCCGGGTGAACACTGAAGCTTTCTTT
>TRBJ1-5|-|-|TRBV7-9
CASSLDGGRTQHF
TGTGCCAGCAGCTTGGACGGGGGGCGGACCCAGCATTTT
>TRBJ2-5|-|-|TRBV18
CASSSGQETQYF
TGTGCCAGCTCGAGCGGACAAGAGACCCAGTACTTC
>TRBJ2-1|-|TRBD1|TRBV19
CATLGTGGNEQFF
TGTGCCACCCTGGGGACAGGGGGAAATGAGCAGTTCTTC
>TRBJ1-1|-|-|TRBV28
CASSLNTADTEAFF
TGTGCCAGCAGTTTAAACACCGCCGATACTGAAGCTTTCTTT
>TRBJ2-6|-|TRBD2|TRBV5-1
CASSLGLAGGPDGANVLTF
TGCGCCAGCAGCTTGGGGCTAGCGGGAGGGCCGGATGGGGCCAACGTCCTGACTTTC
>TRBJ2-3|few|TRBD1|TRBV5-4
CASRPGQGNTDTQYF
TGTGCCAGCAGACCGGGACAGGGAAACACAGATACGCAGTATTTT
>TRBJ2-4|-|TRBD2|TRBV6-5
CASSTSGRSNIQYF
TGTGCCAGCAGTACTAGCGGGCGATCGAACATTCAGTACTTC
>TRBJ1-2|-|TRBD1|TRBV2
CASSVGAGGLSGYTF
TGTGCCAGCAGTGTAGGGGCAGGGGGCCTCTCTGGCTACACCTTC
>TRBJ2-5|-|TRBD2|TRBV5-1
CASSPGTSQETQYF
TGCGCCAGCAGCCCCGGGACTAGCCAAGAGACCCAGTACTTC
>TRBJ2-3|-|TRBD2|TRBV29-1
CSVDGTSGRATDTQYF
TGCAGCGTTGATGGGACTAGCGGGAGGGCCACAGATACGCAGTATTTT
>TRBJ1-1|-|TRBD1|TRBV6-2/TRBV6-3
CASSYASDRPKAFF
TGTGCCAGCAGTTACGCCTCGGACAGGCCCAAGGCTTTCTTT
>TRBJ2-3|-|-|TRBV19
CASKPARGQGRTDTQYF
TGTGCCAGTAAGCCCGCCCGAGGTCAGGGTCGCACAGATACGCAGTATTTT
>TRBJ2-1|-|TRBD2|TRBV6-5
CASSYSPGGDNEQFF
TGTGCCAGCAGTTACTCGCCGGGGGGGGACAATGAGCAGTTCTTC
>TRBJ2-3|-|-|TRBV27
CASRPQLVGLYTQYF
TGTGCCAGCAGGCCCCAACTCGTTGGGCTTTATACGCAGTATTTT
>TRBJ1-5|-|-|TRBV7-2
CASSLWGVVNQPQHF
TGTGCCAGCAGCTTATGGGGGGTAGTAAATCAGCCCCAGCATTTT
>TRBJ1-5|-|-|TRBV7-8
CASSSRKGQFYSNQPQHF
TGTGCCAGCAGCAGCAGAAAGGGGCAGTTTTATAGCAATCAGCCCCAGCATTTT
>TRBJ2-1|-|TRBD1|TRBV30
CAWGPGQGSNEQFF
TGTGCCTGGGGACCGGGACAGGGATCCAATGAGCAGTTCTTC
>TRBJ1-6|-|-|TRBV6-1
CASSEIWQGNSPLHF
TGTGCCAGCAGTGAAATCTGGCAGGGGAATTCACCCCTCCACTTT
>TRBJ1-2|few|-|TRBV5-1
CASSLAGTLGYTF
TGCGCCAGCAGCTTGGCGGGGACTCTTGGCTACACCTTC
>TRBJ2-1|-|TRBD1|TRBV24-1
CATSTGYNEQFF
TGTGCCACCTCGACAGGGTACAATGAGCAGTTCTTC
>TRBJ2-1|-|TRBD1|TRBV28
CASTGAGGVNHEQFF
TGTGCCAGCACCGGAGCAGGGGGCGTTAACCATGAGCAGTTCTTC
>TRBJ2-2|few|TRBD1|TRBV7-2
CASSLQGQGVGELFF
TGTGCCAGCAGCTTACAGGGACAGGGAGTGGGGGAGCTGTTTTTT